This T cell receptor (beta chain) is drawn from a study of blood T cell repertoires in COVID-19. Germline CDR1 reads GTSNPN; CDR2 reads SVGIG (reference sequence). The CDR3 extends over 16 amino acids. The germline V and J ends were trimmed by 5 bases and 1 base, with 18 bases remaining between them. Profiled with immunoSEQ multiplex PCR; TCRdb holds only in-frame clones, not every one. The repertoire has 110,000 to 150,000 clones, approximately 90% of them found once; the top ten carry more than 3.5%. The gene calls are TRBV30 and TRBJ1-3; perhaps TRBD1 as D (6 bases). The source of this sequence is a woman aged 40 to 50 with acute or convalescent COVID-19. Sequencing was performed on peripheral blood. The CDR3 DNA follows: TGTGCCTGGGGGGCCCGGCAGGGGAGTTCTGGAAACACCATATATTTT. Its protein is CAWGARQGSSGNTIYF. The whole variable domain, filled in from reference TRBV30 and TRBJ1-3, reads SQTIHQWPATLVQPVGSPLSLECTVEGTSNPNLYWYRQAAGRGLQLLFYSVGIGQISSEVPQNLSASRPQDRQFILSSKKLLLSDSGFYLCAWGARQGSSGNTIYFGEGSWLTVV.